The present T cell receptor (beta chain) was sequenced within a study of cytomegalovirus exposure and HLA in healthy donors. Study-wide points: According to a subsequent analysis, TCR clusters from the first cohort were inclined to appear together in the 120 validation repertoires. Cytomegalovirus association was listed for approximately 150 TCR beta chains.

In the case of this clone: Its antigen remains unidentified.

Using immunoSEQ multiplex PCR, the repertoire was profiled, and TCRdb retains in-frame clones only, with some absent. Found here are 180,000 or so clones, around nine tenths of them singletons; the top ten hold roughly 7%. The sequenced sample was PBMCs. The receptor was isolated from a man aged 25-40 years in good health and CMV-seropositive.

The CDR3 is CASSPPSDSPSYNEQFF. The CDR3 DNA is TGTGCCAGCTCACCTCCGAGCGACAGCCCTTCCTACAATGAGCAGTTCTTC. V gene TRBV18 combines with J gene TRBJ2-1; the D gene is possibly TRBD1 (5 bases). CDR3 size: 17 residues. From germline, CDR1 is KGHSH and CDR2 LQKENI. V dropped 3 bases and J dropped 1 base, with 16 bases sitting between them.